Shown below are 3 T cell receptor beta chains from a single sample sequenced in a study of cytomegalovirus exposure and HLA in healthy donors. PCR primers comprised 60 Vbeta and 13 Jbeta primers. TCRdb's table, derived via immunoSEQ multiplex PCR, lists solely in-frame clones and lacks some. The sample has some 25,000 clones, just under 80% seen once. Sequenced: PBMCs. The receptor source for this set is a male donor in good health and CMV-seronegative.

This chain uses TRBV18 with TRBJ1-4; 8 bases align to TRBD1. Germline V CDR1 and CDR2: KGHSH, LQKENI. The CDR3 runs 15 residues. Trimming took 1 base from V and 9 from J; bases not matched to a gene: 7. CDR3 loop: CASSPRTGGLKKLFF. In DNA form, the CDR3 reads TGTGCCAGCTCACCACGAACAGGGGGACTTAAAAAACTGTTTTTT.

This clone turned up a few times. This sequence joins TRBV5-4 and TRBJ1-4, with unresolved D. Trimming stripped 6 bases from V and 2 bases from J, with 11 bases between. The CDR3 totals 14 residues. Germline-derived CDR1 and CDR2 are SGHNT and YYREEE (reference sequence). This chain's CDR3 is CASKKGGTNEKLFF. DNA of the CDR3: TGTGCCAGCAAAAAGGGCGGGACTAATGAAAAACTGTTTTTT. Variable domain in full (rest from reference TRBV5-4 and TRBJ1-4): ETGVTQSPTHLIKTRGQQVTLRCSSQSGHNTVSWYQQALGQGPQFIFQYYREEENGRGNFPPRFSGLQFPNYSSELNVNALELDDSALYLCASKKGGTNEKLFFGSGTQLSVL.

This clone has only one observation. The rearrangement uses TRBV7-6 and TRBJ1-1, with D tentatively TRBD1 (6 bases). V gave up 5 bases and J gave up 1 base, with 11 bases separating them. There are 14 residues in the CDR3. In germline, CDR1 is SGHVS, CDR2 FNYEAQ. The CDR3 here is CASSPGTRNTEAFF. The CDR3 region has the DNA TGTGCCAGCAGCCCTGGGACAAGGAACACTGAAGCTTTCTTT.